The 26 T cell receptor beta chains presented below share a single source sample, sequenced in a study of T-cell memory formation after mild COVID-19. TCRdb called the 5' RACE reads again in MiXCR, with one record for every CDR3 protein. The data contain 200,000 or so distinct CDR3 sequences, about a sixth of them singletons. The sample consisted of PBMCs or a T cell subset sorted from them (not recorded which). Receptors were obtained from an adult woman who had mild COVID-19 (a few samples of this study predate the infection). Cell type and time point are not known.

A few counts support this clonotype. This chain connects TRBV9 to TRBJ1-1; no clear D gene. Germline CDR1 and CDR2: SGDLS and YYNGEE. Trimming took 0 bases from V and 3 from J, leaving 6 bases between them. This CDR3 comprises 13 residues. The CDR3 region is CASSVEVYTEAFF. CDR3 in DNA: TGTGCCAGCAGCGTAGAGGTCTACACTGAAGCTTTCTTT. Drawing the rest from reference TRBV9 and TRBJ1-1, the complete variable domain is DSGVTQTPKHLITATGQRVTLRCSPRSGDLSVYWYQQSLDQGLQFLIQYYNGEERAKGNILERFSAQQFPDLHSELNLSSLELGDSALYFCASSVEVYTEAFFGQGTRLTVV.

A few counts support this clonotype. J is TRBJ2-7 and V is TRBV4-1; tentatively, D is TRBD1 (5 bases). Germline V gene sequence: CDR1 MGHRA, CDR2 YSYEKL. The V and J ends lost 0 bases and 2 bases respectively, with 14 bases between them. The CDR3 length is 16 residues. The CDR3: CASSQDSRGTPYEQYF. Here the CDR3 DNA reads TGCGCCAGCAGCCAAGATTCAAGGGGCACCCCCTACGAGCAGTACTTC.

V usage is TRBV7-2 and J usage is TRBJ1-4; 8 positions match TRBD1. Germline V lookup: CDR1 SGHTA, CDR2 FQGNSA. V gave up 5 bases and J gave up 11 bases; unmatched junction bases: 4. CDR3 size: 12 residues. The CDR3 reads CASSTDRGKLFF. CDR3 nucleotides: TGTGCCAGCAGCACAGACAGGGGTAAACTGTTTTTT.

The CDR3 spells CSVERMGEYLEQFF. Written as DNA, the CDR3 is TGCAGCGTTGAAAGGATGGGGGAGTACCTTGAGCAGTTCTTC. V and J are TRBV29-1 and TRBJ2-1, with D perhaps assigned TRBD1 or TRBD2 (5 bases each). CDR3 length: 14 residues. The ends were cut back, 2 bases at V and 9 bases at J, with 17 bases in the middle. The V gene's germline CDR1 is SQVTM and CDR2 ANQGSEA.

This clonotype was found many times. The V call is TRBV4-3, the J call TRBJ2-7; TRBD2 is a possible D gene (5 bases). The CDR3 consists of 12 residues. From germline, CDR1 is LGHNA and CDR2 YSLEER. V gave up 6 bases and J gave up 6 bases, with 12 bases separating them. CDR3 nucleotides: TGCGCCAGCAGTAGGACTGGCGGCGAGCAGTACTTC. Residues: CASSRTGGEQYF.

This clonotype was seen a handful of times. The V call is TRBV24-1, the J call TRBJ1-5; D is unresolved. Germline V lookup: CDR1 KGHDR, CDR2 SFDVKD. V lost 3 bases and J lost 7, with 6 bases in between. This CDR3 region has 12 residues. CDR3 region: CATSDPNQPQHF. CDR3 DNA: TGTGCCACCAGTGATCCCAACCAGCCCCAGCATTTT.

The chain joins TRBV6-2 or TRBV6-3 to TRBJ2-5; tentative D call: TRBD2 (5 bases). The CDR3 length is 13 residues. CDR1 and CDR2 from the germline V gene are MNHEY and SVGEGT. Trimming stripped 6 bases from V and 4 bases from J, with 12 bases between. CDR3 nucleotide sequence: TGTGCCAGCAGCAATACTAGAGGAGAGACCCAGTACTTC. Translated, it gives CASSNTRGETQYF.

This clonotype was observed a handful of times. This chain uses TRBV2 with TRBJ1-1, with D uncertain. The CDR3 loop spans 14 amino acids. Trimming removed 1 base from V and 0 bases from J, with 6 bases in between. The germline V gene encodes CDR1 SNHLY and CDR2 FYNNEI. CDR3 in DNA: TGTGCCAGCAGTGAAGGCAGGATGAACACTGAAGCTTTCTTT. Its protein is CASSEGRMNTEAFF.

This clonotype came up a few times. The J gene is TRBJ2-1, the V gene TRBV5-4; 9 bases are shared with TRBD2. V was clipped by 1 base and J by 6 bases; unmatched bases: 5. Germline loops: CDR1 SGHNT, CDR2 YYREEE (reference sequence). The CDR3 is 15 residues long. The CDR3, as DNA: TGTGCCAGCAGCTTGAAGCGGGGGGCGTCCAATGAGCAGTTCTTC. Translating gives CASSLKRGASNEQFF.

The V call is TRBV20-1, the J call TRBJ1-4, with D possibly being TRBD1 (5 bases). V gave up 2 bases and J gave up 4 bases, with 11 bases separating them. The germline gives CDR1 DFQATT, CDR2 SNEGSKA (reference sequence). CDR3 length equals 14 residues. For the CDR3, the DNA is TGCAGTGCTAGACGTCCAGGGTTTAATGAAAAACTGTTTTTT. Translating gives CSARRPGFNEKLFF.

The chain couples TRBV5-1 to TRBJ2-2; TRBD2 matches 9 bases. This CDR3 is 18 amino acids long. V lost 0 bases, J lost 5 bases, and 11 bases stayed unmatched. Germline lookup yields CDR1 SGHRS and CDR2 YFSETQ. DNA of the CDR3: TGCGCCAGCAGCTTGGTCGGAGTAGCGGGGGATTGGACCGGGGAGCTGTTTTTT. Protein: CASSLVGVAGDWTGELFF.

The chain links TRBV10-3 to TRBJ2-3, with D tentatively TRBD2 (6 bases). The CDR3 is made up of 13 amino acids. V lost 5 bases and J lost 3, with 9 bases in between. From germline, CDR1 is ENHRY and CDR2 SYGVKD. DNA of the CDR3: TGTGCCATCAGTCCCCGGGAGACAGATACGCAGTATTTT. Translated, it gives CAISPRETDTQYF.

The chain employs TRBV2 and TRBJ2-1; D unclear. Deletions cut 7 bases from V and 8 bases from J, with 9 bases between. This CDR3 is built from 11 residues. Per germline, CDR1 SNHLY and CDR2 FYNNEI. The CDR3 DNA reads as TGTGCCAGCATAGTTTGGGATGAGCAGTTCTTC. Amino acid sequence: CASIVWDEQFF. The full variable domain, rest sourced from reference TRBV2 and TRBJ2-1, is EPEVTQTPSHQVTQMGQEVILRCVPISNHLYFYWYRQILGQKVEFLVSFYNNEISEKSEIFDDQFSVERPDGSNFTLKIRSTKLEDSAMYFCASIVWDEQFFGPGTRLTVL.

This clonotype was detected a few times. The V and J genes are TRBV5-5 and TRBJ2-3; D unresolved. The germline CDR1 and CDR2 sequences are SGHKS and YYEKEE (reference sequence). This CDR3 region has 16 residues. V was pared by 0 bases and J by 2 bases, with 13 bases between. DNA for the CDR3: TGTGCCAGCAGCTTGGACACAGAGCTTTTCACAGATACGCAGTATTTT. It translates to CASSLDTELFTDTQYF.

The chain is built from TRBV5-5 and TRBJ1-3; 7 bases are shared with TRBD1. In germline, CDR1 is SGHKS, CDR2 YYEKEE (reference sequence). This CDR3 is built from 15 residues. V shed 1 base, J shed 2 bases, and the junction held 3 bases outside the gene matches. The chain's CDR3 is CASSLTGVTGNTIYF. The CDR3 DNA is TGTGCCAGCAGCTTGACAGGGGTGACTGGAAACACCATATATTTT.

The chain uses TRBV6-5 and TRBJ1-2; 9 bases are shared with TRBD1. Germline CDR1 is MNHEY and CDR2 is SVGAGI. CDR3 length: 14 residues. J lost 8 bases, V lost 7 bases, and 11 bases had no gene match. CDR3 in amino acids: CASNGVDRGGGYTF. Written as DNA, the CDR3 is TGTGCCAGCAATGGGGTGGACAGGGGAGGAGGCTACACCTTC.

A single count supports this clonotype. The chain carries TRBV11-2 and TRBJ1-6, with D tentatively TRBD1 (5 bases). The length of the CDR3 is 17 residues. Germline assignment: CDR1 SGHAT and CDR2 FQNNGV. V shed 1 base and J shed 3 bases, with 13 bases lying between them. As DNA, the CDR3 is TGTGCCAGCAGCTTAGTCGTCGCGGGGGACTATAATTCACCCCTCCACTTT. Translated, it gives CASSLVVAGDYNSPLHF.

This clonotype was seen a few times. The chain recombines TRBV5-1 with TRBJ1-5; tentative D call: TRBD1 (5 bases). CDR1 is SGHRS and CDR2 is YFSETQ in the germline V gene. The CDR3 spans 15 residues. Trimming took off 0 bases at V and 3 bases at J, with 10 bases between the two ends. CDR3 residues: CASSLEGAYNQPQHF. The CDR3 DNA reads as TGCGCCAGCAGCTTGGAAGGGGCTTACAATCAGCCCCAGCATTTT. The variable domain in full, with the rest retrieved from reference TRBV5-1 and TRBJ1-5, is KAGVTQTPRYLIKTRGQQVTLSCSPISGHRSVSWYQQTPGQGLQFLFEYFSETQRNKGNFPGRFSGRQFSNSRSEMNVSTLELGDSALYLCASSLEGAYNQPQHFGDGTRLSIL.

This clonotype appeared a single time. The V gene is TRBV2, the J gene TRBJ1-1, with D tentatively TRBD1 (5 bases). The V gene lost 7 bases and the J gene lost 5 bases, with 17 bases spanning the gap. The CDR3 runs 14 residues. Germline lookup yields CDR1 SNHLY and CDR2 FYNNEI. CDR3 sequence reads: CASTGDPGSTEAFF. CDR3 DNA sequence: TGTGCCAGCACCGGGGACCCGGGATCGACTGAAGCTTTCTTT.

This clonotype occurred many times. The gene calls are TRBV7-2 and TRBJ2-2, with unresolved D. The CDR3 totals 12 residues. Germline V gene lookup returns CDR1 SGHTA and CDR2 FQGNSA. V was cut by 5 bases and J by 1 base, with 2 bases left in between. Here the CDR3 reads CASSRNTGELFF. The DNA for the CDR3 is TGTGCCAGCAGCCGGAACACCGGGGAGCTGTTTTTT.

The V and J genes are TRBV5-6 and TRBJ2-7; no reliable D call. This CDR3 comprises 14 residues. Trimming shortened V by 2 bases and J by 0 bases, and 9 bases separated the two germline ends. Germline V gene data show CDR1 as SGHDT and CDR2 as YYEEEE. CDR3 in amino acids: CASSLAWSSYEQYF. The CDR3 nucleotides read TGTGCCAGCAGCTTAGCTTGGAGCTCCTACGAGCAGTACTTC. Variable domain in full (rest from reference TRBV5-6 and TRBJ2-7): DAGVTQSPTHLIKTRGQQVTLRCSPKSGHDTVSWYQQALGQGPQFIFQYYEEEERQRGNFPDRFSGHQFPNYSSELNVNALLLGDSALYLCASSLAWSSYEQYFGPGTRLTVT.

A word on this clonotype: One end of the junction does not line up with germline, which may come from a read error. V gene TRBV15 combines with J gene TRBJ1-1; no firm D call. The germline gives CDR1 LNHNV, CDR2 YYDKDF (reference sequence). CDR3 length: 13 amino acids. CDR3 nucleotide sequence: TGTGCCACCAATGACATGGGGAACACTGAAGCTCTCTTT. The encoded protein is CATNDMGNTEALF.

The table lists this clonotype with many counts. The chain links TRBV29-1 to TRBJ2-5, with D possibly being TRBD2 (6 bases). This CDR3 has 13 residues. The V end was cut by 3 bases, the J end by 1 base, with 9 bases between. CDR1 and CDR2 (germline): SQVTM, ANQGSEA. The CDR3 DNA reads as TGCAGCGTTGACAGTAGCGGCCAAGAGACCCAGTACTTC. It is translated as CSVDSSGQETQYF.

This clonotype was found a few times. The chain employs TRBV24-1 and TRBJ2-3; D ambiguous. The CDR3 extends over 15 amino acids. Germline-derived CDR1 and CDR2 are KGHDR and SFDVKD. V lost 3 bases and J 4 bases, leaving 13 bases between the germline ends. Written as DNA, the CDR3 is TGTGCCACCAGTGATGCGCGGACCTATTCAGATACGCAGTATTTT. It is translated as CATSDARTYSDTQYF.

The gene calls are TRBV25-1 and TRBJ2-6; tentatively, D is TRBD1 (5 bases). CDR3 length: 12 residues. CDR1 and CDR2 from the germline V gene are MGHDK and SYGVNS. The V end was cut by 4 bases, the J end by 10 bases, with 8 bases between. CDR3 nucleotide sequence: TGTGCCAGCAGTGCCCAGGGTAACGTCCTGACTTTC. Protein: CASSAQGNVLTF.

This clonotype was detected many times. CDR3 DNA: TGCAGCGAAAGTGACAGGTTTTTAACTGAAGCTTTCTTT. As protein: CSESDRFLTEAFF. J is TRBJ1-1 and V is TRBV20-1, with D possibly TRBD1 on 6 matching bases. The CDR3 consists of 13 residues. The germline V gene encodes CDR1 DFQATT and CDR2 SNEGSKA (reference sequence).